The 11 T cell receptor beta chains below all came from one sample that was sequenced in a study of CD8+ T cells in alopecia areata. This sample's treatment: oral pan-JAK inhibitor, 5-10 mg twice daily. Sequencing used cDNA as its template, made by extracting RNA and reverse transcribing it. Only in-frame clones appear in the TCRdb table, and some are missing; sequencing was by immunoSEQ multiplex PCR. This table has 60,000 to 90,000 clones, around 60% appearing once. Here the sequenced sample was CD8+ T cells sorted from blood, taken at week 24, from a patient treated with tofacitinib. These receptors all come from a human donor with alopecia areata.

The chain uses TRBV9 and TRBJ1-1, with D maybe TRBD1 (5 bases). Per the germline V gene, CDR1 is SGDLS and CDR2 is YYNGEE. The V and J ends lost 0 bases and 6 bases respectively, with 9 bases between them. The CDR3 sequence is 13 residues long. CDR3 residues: CASSVGGNAEAFF. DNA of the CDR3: TGTGCCAGCAGCGTAGGGGGCAATGCTGAAGCTTTCTTT.

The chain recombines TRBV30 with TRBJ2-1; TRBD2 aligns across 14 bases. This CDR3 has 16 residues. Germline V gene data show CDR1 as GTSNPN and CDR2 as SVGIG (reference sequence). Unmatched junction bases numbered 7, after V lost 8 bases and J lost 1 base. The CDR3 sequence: CAGGLAGVFSYNEQFF. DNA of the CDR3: TGTGCCGGGGGACTAGCGGGAGTGTTTTCCTACAATGAGCAGTTCTTC.

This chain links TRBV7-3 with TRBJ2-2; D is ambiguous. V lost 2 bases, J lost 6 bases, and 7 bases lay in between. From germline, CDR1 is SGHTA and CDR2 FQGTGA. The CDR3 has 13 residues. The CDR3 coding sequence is TGTGCCAGCAGCTTATTGCGTCCCGGGGAGCTGTTTTTT. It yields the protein CASSLLRPGELFF.

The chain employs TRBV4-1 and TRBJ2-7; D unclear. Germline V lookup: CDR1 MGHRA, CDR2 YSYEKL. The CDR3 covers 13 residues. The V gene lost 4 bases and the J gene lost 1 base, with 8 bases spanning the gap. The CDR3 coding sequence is TGCGCCAGCAGCCGAAGCGCGTCCTACGAGCAGTACTTC. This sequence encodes CASSRSASYEQYF.

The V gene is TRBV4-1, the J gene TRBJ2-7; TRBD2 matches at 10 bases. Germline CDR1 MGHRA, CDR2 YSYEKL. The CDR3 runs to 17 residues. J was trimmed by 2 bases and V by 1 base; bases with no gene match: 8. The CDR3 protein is CASSQGASGRAAYEQYF. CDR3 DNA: TGCGCCAGCAGCCAAGGGGCGAGCGGGAGGGCCGCCTACGAGCAGTACTTC.

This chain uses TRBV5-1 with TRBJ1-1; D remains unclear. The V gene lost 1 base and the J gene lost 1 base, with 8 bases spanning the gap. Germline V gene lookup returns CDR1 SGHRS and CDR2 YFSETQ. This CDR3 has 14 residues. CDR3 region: CASSLRTSNTEAFF. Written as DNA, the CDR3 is TGCGCCAGCAGCTTGAGAACCTCGAACACTGAAGCTTTCTTT.

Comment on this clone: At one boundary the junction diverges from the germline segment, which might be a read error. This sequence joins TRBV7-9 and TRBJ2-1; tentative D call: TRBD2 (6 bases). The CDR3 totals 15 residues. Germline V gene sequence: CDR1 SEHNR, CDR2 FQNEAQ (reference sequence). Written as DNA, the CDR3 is TGTGCCAGCAGCCTAGCGCCTAGCTCCTACAATGAGCAGTTCTTC. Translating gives CASSLAPSSYNEQFF.

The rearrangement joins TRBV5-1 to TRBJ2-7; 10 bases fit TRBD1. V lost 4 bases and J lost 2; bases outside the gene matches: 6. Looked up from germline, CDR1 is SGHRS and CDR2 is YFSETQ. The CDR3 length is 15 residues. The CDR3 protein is CASSLLDRGAYEQYF. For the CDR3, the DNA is TGCGCCAGCAGCCTGCTGGACAGGGGGGCCTACGAGCAGTACTTC.

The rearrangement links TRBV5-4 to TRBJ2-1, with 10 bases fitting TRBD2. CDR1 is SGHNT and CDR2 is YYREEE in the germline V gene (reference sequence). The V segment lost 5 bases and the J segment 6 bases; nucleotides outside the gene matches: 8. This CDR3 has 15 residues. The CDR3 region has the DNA TGTGCCAGCAGTTTGTTAGCGGGGGGCGGCAATGAGCAGTTCTTC. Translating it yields CASSLLAGGGNEQFF.

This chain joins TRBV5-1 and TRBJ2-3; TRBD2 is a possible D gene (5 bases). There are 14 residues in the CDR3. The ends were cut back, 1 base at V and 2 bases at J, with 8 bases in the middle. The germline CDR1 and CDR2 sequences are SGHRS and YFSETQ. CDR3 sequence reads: CASSLSRATDTQYF. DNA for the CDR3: TGCGCCAGCAGCTTGTCGAGGGCCACAGATACGCAGTATTTT.

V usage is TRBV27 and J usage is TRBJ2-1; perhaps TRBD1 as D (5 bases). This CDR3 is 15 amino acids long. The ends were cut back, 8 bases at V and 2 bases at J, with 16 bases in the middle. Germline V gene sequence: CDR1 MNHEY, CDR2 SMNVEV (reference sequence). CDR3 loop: CASHLTGPTYNEQFF. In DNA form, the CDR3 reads TGTGCCAGCCATCTTACAGGCCCTACCTACAATGAGCAGTTCTTC.